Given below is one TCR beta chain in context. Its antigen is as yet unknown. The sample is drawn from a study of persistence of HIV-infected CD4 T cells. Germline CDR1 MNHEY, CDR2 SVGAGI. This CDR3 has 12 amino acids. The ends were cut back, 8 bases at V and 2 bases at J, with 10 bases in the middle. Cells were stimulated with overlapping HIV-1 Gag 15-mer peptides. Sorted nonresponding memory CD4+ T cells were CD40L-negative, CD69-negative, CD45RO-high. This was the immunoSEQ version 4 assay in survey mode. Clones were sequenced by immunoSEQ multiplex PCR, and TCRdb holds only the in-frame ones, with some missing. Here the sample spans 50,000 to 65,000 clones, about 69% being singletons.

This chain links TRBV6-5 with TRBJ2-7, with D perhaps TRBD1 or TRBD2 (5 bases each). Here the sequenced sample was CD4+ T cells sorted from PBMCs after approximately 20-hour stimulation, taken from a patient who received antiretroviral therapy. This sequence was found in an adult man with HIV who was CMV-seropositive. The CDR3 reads CASWGNTYEQYF. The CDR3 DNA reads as TGTGCCAGCTGGGGGAACACCTACGAGCAGTACTTC.